The 3 T cell receptor beta chains below were found in one sample sequenced in a study of control samples from healthy donors and cancer patients. Only in-frame clones appear in the TCRdb table, and some are missing; sequencing was by immunoSEQ multiplex PCR. The sample contains 100,000 to 150,000 clones, just under 90% of which appear only once. Sequencing was performed on PBMCs. The receptors were gathered from a man over 45 with head and neck cancer.

In this sample, this clone turned up once. The chain is built from TRBV9 and TRBJ2-5, with D possibly TRBD2 on 6 matching bases. Germline V gene data show CDR1 as SGDLS and CDR2 as YYNGEE. The CDR3 is 17 residues long. V was cut by 4 bases and J by 5 bases, with 24 bases left in between. The CDR3 spells CASSPSSGLGGWETQYF. The DNA for the CDR3 is TGTGCCAGCAGCCCCAGTAGTGGCCTGGGAGGCTGGGAGACCCAGTACTTC.

The rearrangement uses TRBV6-2 or TRBV6-3 and TRBJ2-1, with TRBD2 as a possible D gene (6 bases). The length of the CDR3 is 15 residues. Germline assignment: CDR1 MNHEY and CDR2 SVGEGT. V was shortened by 0 bases and J by 6 bases, with 12 bases between the two germline ends. CDR3 DNA: TGTGCCAGCAGTTACTCCTGGGGACTCCCCAATGAGCAGTTCTTC. Translated: CASSYSWGLPNEQFF.

The chain joins TRBV7-9 to TRBJ1-2; possible D gene TRBD1, 5 bases. Germline lookup yields CDR1 SEHNR and CDR2 FQNEAQ (reference sequence). The CDR3 consists of 14 residues. V dropped 5 bases and J dropped 4 bases, with 14 bases sitting between them. The CDR3 nucleotides read TGTGCCAGCAGCGGGGACGGTCTGTCCTATGGCTACACCTTC. Protein: CASSGDGLSYGYTF.